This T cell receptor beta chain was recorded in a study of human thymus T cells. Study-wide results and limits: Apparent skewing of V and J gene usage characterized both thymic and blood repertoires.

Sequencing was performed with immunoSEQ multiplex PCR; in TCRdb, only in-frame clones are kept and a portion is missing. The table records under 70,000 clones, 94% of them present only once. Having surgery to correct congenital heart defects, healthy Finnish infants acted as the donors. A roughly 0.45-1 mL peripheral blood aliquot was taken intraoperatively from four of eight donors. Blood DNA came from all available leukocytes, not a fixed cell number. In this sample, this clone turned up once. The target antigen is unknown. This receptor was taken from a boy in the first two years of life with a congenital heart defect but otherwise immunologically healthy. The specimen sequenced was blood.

This CDR3 reads CASSLGQGAQETQYF. CDR3 DNA sequence: TGTGCCAGCAGCTTAGGGCAGGGAGCCCAAGAGACCCAGTACTTC. The chain recombines TRBV7-3 with TRBJ2-5; either TRBD1 or TRBD2 may supply D (5 bases each). Trimming cost V 2 bases and J 1 base, with 11 bases left between them. CDR1 is SGHTA, CDR2 FQGTGA, per germline. The CDR3 covers 15 residues. The whole variable domain, filled in from reference TRBV7-3 and TRBJ2-5, reads GAGVSQTPSNKVTEKGKYVELRCDPISGHTALYWYRQSLGQGPEFLIYFQGTGAADDSGLPNDRFFAVRPEGSVSTLKIQRTERGDSAVYLCASSLGQGAQETQYFGPGTRLLVL.